This note documents a single T cell receptor (beta chain) sequence. No antigen is known for it. CDR1 and CDR2 from the germline V gene are SQVTM and ANQGSEA. The CDR3 has 14 amino acids. Production of TCR beta cDNA relied on 5'RACE template switching with UMIs. Each CDR3 protein gets one entry in TCRdb, which reprocessed the 5' RACE reads and gives no DNA. The table counts 350,000 to 500,000 distinct CDR3 sequences; roughly 7.2% lies in the top ten. The sample comes from a study of T cells expressing NK-cell markers. Study-level background: Most of the eight sequenced donors were HCMV-seropositive; one was seronegative. Regarding the study as a whole: As a fraction of CD8+ T cells, dominant NKG2C+ clonotypes reached roughly 1.0-7.5% in roughly 6 donors. Leadership of the CD3+CD56-NKG2C+ fraction also belonged to these clonotypes in a few donors.

This sequence originates from a woman between 18 and 70 years old in good health. This chain links TRBV29-1 with TRBJ2-5; TCRdb gives TRBD1 as the D gene, but with no DNA this cannot be confirmed. The sample comprised blood T cells: a sorted CD56 or NKG2C T cell subset, CD4+ or CD8+ T cells, or bulk PBMC T cells (not recorded which). The CDR3 sequence is CSVEPGAERGTQYF. Based on the CDR3 plus reference TRBV29-1 and TRBJ2-5, the full variable domain is SAVISQKPSRDICQRGTSLTIQCQVDSQVTMMFWYRQQPGQSLTLIATANQGSEATYESGFVIDKFPISRPNLTFSTLTVSNMSPEDSSIYLCSVEPGAERGTQYFGPGTRLLVL.